What follows is one T cell receptor (beta chain) and its context. The data were obtained in a study of T cells after yellow fever vaccination. Germline CDR1 reads DFQATT; CDR2 reads SNEGSKA (reference sequence). Trimming left V 2 bases short and J 2 bases short, with 8 bases between. There are 13 residues in the CDR3. TCRdb re-called the 5' RACE reads through MiXCR, storing one row per CDR3 protein. The data hold hundreds of thousands of distinct CDR3 sequences, with about 17% observed a single time. The sequences come from PBMCs, collected before the yellow fever booster vaccination. This clonotype was sampled from a man between 18 and 29 years old who received the YFV17D yellow fever vaccine. The genes are TRBV20-1 and TRBJ2-3; D uncertain. CDR3 in amino acids: CSARRDTTDTQYF. The DNA of the CDR3 is TGCAGTGCTAGAAGGGATACCACAGATACGCAGTATTTT.